This entry describes one T cell receptor (beta chain). This specimen comes from a study of CD8+ T cells in alopecia areata. Trimming took off 1 base at V and 4 bases at J, with 10 bases between the two ends. Germline values: CDR1 LGHNA, CDR2 YSLEER. The CDR3 is made up of 14 amino acids. RNA was extracted and reverse transcribed into cDNA as the sequencing template. Sequencing was performed with immunoSEQ multiplex PCR; in TCRdb, only in-frame clones are kept and a portion is missing. The sample has around 140,000 clones, 40% to 65% seen once. This material consisted of CD4+ T cells sorted from blood, taken at week 0. This clonotype was obtained from a human donor with alopecia areata. This chain joins TRBV4-3 and TRBJ2-5; D is unclear. DNA for the CDR3: TGCGCCAGCAGCCAAGGCCCTAGAACAGAGACCCAGTACTTC. Its protein product is CASSQGPRTETQYF.